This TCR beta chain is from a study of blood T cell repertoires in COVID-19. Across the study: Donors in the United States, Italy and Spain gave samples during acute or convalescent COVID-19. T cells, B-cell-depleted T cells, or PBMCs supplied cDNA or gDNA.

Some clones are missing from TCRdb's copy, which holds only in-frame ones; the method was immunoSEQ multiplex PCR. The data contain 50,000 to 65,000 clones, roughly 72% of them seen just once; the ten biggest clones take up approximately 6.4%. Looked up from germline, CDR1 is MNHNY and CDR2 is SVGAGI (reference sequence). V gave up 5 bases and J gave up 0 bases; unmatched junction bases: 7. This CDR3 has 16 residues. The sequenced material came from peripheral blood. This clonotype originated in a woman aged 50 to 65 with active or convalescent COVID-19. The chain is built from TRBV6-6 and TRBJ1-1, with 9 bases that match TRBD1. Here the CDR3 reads CASSTSGTGLNTEAFF. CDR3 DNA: TGTGCCAGCAGTACCTCCGGGACAGGGTTGAACACTGAAGCTTTCTTT.